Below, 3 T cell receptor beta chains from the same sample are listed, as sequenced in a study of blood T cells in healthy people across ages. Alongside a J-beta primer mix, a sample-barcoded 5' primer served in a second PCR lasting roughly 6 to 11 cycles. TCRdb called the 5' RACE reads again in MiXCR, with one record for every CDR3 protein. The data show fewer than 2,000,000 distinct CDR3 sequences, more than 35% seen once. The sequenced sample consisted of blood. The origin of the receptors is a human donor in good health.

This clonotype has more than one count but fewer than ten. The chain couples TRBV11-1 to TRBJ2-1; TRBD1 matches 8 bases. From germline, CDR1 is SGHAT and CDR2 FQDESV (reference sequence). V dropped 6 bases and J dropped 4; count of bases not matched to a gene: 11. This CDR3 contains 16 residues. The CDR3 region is CASRGGGQGAYNEQFF. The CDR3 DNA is TGTGCCAGCAGAGGGGGTGGGCAGGGGGCTTACAATGAGCAGTTCTTC.

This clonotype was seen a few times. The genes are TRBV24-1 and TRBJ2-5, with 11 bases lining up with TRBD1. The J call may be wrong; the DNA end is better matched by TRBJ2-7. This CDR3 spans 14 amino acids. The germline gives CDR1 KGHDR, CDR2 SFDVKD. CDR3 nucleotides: TGTGCCACCAGTGACGGACAGGGGGCTTACGAGCAGTACTTC. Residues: CATSDGQGAYEQYF.

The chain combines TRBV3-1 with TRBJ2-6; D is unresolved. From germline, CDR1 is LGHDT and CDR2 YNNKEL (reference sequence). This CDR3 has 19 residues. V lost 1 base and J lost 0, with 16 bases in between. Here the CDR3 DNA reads TGTGCCAGCAGCCAAGTTCTCGCCCGGGTGCACTCTGGGGCCAACGTCCTGACTTTC. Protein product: CASSQVLARVHSGANVLTF.